The clone carrying this T cell receptor (beta chain) was detected only a few times. TCRdb reprocessed the 5' RACE reads with MiXCR, giving one entry per CDR3 protein. Counted here are 60,000 to 65,000 distinct CDR3 sequences, less than 9.5% occurring once; the ten biggest clones make up 13%. This entry is derived from a study of early T cells in non-severe SARS-CoV-2 infection. V lost 3 bases and J 1 base, leaving 15 bases between the germline ends. The CDR3 consists of 16 residues. Germline V gives CDR1 SGHRS, CDR2 YFSETQ. This chain connects TRBV5-1 to TRBJ2-3, with D maybe TRBD1 (6 bases). The input for sequencing was whole blood, taken at baseline. This TCR was sampled from an adult who was a healthcare worker with PCR-confirmed SARS-CoV-2 infection or an uninfected control (not recorded which). CDR3 sequence: CASSSQGLGGTDTQYF. The CDR3 nucleotides are TGCGCCAGCAGCTCACAGGGCCTTGGGGGCACAGATACGCAGTATTTT.